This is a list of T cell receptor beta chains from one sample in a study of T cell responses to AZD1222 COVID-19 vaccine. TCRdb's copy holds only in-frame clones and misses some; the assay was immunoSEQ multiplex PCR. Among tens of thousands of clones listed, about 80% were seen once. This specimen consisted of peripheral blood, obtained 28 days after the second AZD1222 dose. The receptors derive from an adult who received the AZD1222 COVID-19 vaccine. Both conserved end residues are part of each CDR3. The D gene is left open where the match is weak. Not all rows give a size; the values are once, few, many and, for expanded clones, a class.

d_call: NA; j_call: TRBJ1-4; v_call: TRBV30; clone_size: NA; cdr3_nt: TGTGCCTGGAGTGTGCGGGGTGAAAAACTGTTTTTT; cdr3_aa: CAWSVRGEKLFF
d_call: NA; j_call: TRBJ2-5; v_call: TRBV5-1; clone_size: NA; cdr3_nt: TGCGCCAGCAGCGGAGGGTCGGCAGGGCGTGTGGAGACCCAGTACTTC; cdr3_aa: CASSGGSAGRVETQYF
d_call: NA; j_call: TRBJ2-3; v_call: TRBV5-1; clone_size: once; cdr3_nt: TGCGCCAGCAGCCCTACCTTCAGGGGCGGAGATACGCAGTATTTT; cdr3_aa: CASSPTFRGGDTQYF
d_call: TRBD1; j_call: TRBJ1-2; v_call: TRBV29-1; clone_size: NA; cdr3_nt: TGCAGCGCCGCGGTTACAGGGGGCCTCGATGGCTACACCTTC; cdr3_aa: CSAAVTGGLDGYTF
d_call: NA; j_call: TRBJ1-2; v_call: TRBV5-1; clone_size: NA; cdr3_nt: TGCGCCAGCAGCCTCCCGGGAGGTCTTAACTATGGCTACACCTTC; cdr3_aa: CASSLPGGLNYGYTF
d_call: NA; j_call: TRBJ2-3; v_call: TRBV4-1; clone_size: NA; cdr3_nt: TGCGCCAGCAGCCAAGGAGTAGACGCCGATACGCAGTATTTT; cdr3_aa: CASSQGVDADTQYF
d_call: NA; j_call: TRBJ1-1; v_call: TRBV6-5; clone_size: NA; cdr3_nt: TGTGCCAGCAGTTACTCCTCTAGTGGAGGGAACACTGAAGCTTTCTTT; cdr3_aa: CASSYSSSGGNTEAFF
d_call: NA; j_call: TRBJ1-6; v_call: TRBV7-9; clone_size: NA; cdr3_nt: TGTGCCAGCAGCTTAGGGACAGCATTTTATTCACCCCTCCACTTT; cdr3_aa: CASSLGTAFYSPLHF
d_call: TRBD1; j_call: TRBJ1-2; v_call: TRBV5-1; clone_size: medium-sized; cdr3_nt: TGCGCCAGCAGCTTCAACGCCCCGGGACAGGGAGCTAACTATGGCTACACCTTC; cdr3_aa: CASSFNAPGQGANYGYTF
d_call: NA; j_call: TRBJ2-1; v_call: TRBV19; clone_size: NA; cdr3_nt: TGTGCCAGTACTTCCGGCCGGGCACACAACCATGAGCAGTTCTTC; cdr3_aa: CASTSGRAHNHEQFF
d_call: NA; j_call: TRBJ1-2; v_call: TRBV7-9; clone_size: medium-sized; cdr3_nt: TGTGCCAGCAGCTTAGACAGGGCGGATGGCTACACCTTC; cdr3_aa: CASSLDRADGYTF
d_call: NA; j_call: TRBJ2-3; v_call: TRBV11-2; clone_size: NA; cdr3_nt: TGTGCCAGCAGCTTATTGCCGGGGGGCACAGATACGCAGTATTTT; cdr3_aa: CASSLLPGGTDTQYF
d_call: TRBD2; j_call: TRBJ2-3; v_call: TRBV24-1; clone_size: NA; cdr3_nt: TGTGCCACCAGTGATTTCGGACTAGCGGGAAGAGGTGGAGATACGCAGTATTTT; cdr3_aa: CATSDFGLAGRGGDTQYF
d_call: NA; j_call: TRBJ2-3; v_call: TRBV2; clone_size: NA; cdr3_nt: TGTGCCAGCAGTCCTACAGATACGCAGTATTTT; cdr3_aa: CASSPTDTQYF
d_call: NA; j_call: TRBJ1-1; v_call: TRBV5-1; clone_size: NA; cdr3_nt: TGCGCCAGCAGCTTCTGGACCAAAGGGGCTGAAGCTTTCTTT; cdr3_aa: CASSFWTKGAEAFF
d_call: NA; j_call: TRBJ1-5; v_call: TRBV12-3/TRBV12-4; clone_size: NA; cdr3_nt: TGTGCCAGCAGTTTCCGAGGAGAGCCCCAGCATTTT; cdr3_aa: CASSFRGEPQHF